The rows below give T cell receptor beta chains drawn from one sample of a study of cytomegalovirus exposure and HLA in healthy donors. Measured with immunoSEQ multiplex PCR; TCRdb has only the in-frame clones, and not every one. This table holds some 150,000 clones, 50% to 75% found once. Sequencing input: PBMCs. All receptors derive from a woman aged 25 to 45 in good health and CMV-seropositive. The CDR3 runs from the conserved cysteine through the conserved F or W. A D gene is named only where the DNA matches it firmly. Some rows have no size entry. The others give once, few or many, or a class for an expanded clone.

-	TRBV4-1	-	TRBJ1-2	CASSQDYTGGGGYTF	TGCGCCAGCAGCCAAGATTATACGGGGGGCGGCGGCTACACCTTC
few	TRBV6-4	TRBD2	TRBJ2-2	CASSDSAGGAAGELFF	TGTGCCAGCAGTGACTCGGCGGGAGGAGCTGCCGGGGAGCTGTTTTTT
few	TRBV7-9	TRBD1	TRBJ1-2	CASSQAGTGDGGYTF	TGTGCCAGCAGCCAAGCCGGGACAGGGGACGGAGGCTACACCTTC
-	TRBV18	TRBD1	TRBJ1-1	CASFRDRDWNTEAFF	TGTGCCAGCTTCCGGGACAGGGATTGGAACACTGAAGCTTTCTTT
few	TRBV28	TRBD2	TRBJ2-7	CASSFVRGYRFHEQYF	TGTGCCAGCAGTTTCGTGCGGGGGTACCGCTTCCACGAGCAGTACTTC
-	TRBV5-1	-	TRBJ2-5	CASSFGSQETQYF	TGCGCCAGCAGCTTTGGCAGCCAAGAGACCCAGTACTTC
few	TRBV19	-	TRBJ1-6	CASGGPYNSPLHF	TGTGCCAGTGGCGGCCCCTATAATTCACCCCTCCACTTT
-	TRBV11-3	-	TRBJ2-1	CASSLDLDHAGDEQFF	TGTGCCAGCAGCTTAGACCTGGACCACGCAGGGGATGAGCAGTTCTTC
-	TRBV7-9	-	TRBJ1-1	CASSPVLGGKTEAFF	TGTGCCAGCAGCCCGGTTCTGGGAGGTAAGACTGAAGCTTTCTTT
few	TRBV29-1	TRBD1	TRBJ1-1	CSVEEGGGFTEAFF	TGCAGCGTTGAGGAAGGGGGCGGTTTCACTGAAGCTTTCTTT
-	TRBV5-4	-	TRBJ2-1	CASSSGGYSYNEQFF	TGTGCCAGCAGCTCGGGGGGCTACTCCTACAATGAGCAGTTCTTC
few	TRBV19	-	TRBJ1-3	CASSISRTGNTIYF	TGTGCCAGTAGTATTTCTCGTACTGGAAACACCATATATTTT
-	TRBV10-3	TRBD1	TRBJ1-4	CAISDRGHVIANEKLFF	TGTGCCATCAGCGACAGGGGGCATGTTATAGCTAATGAAAAACTGTTTTTT
-	TRBV5-1	TRBD1	TRBJ2-3	CASSLGQGAQYF	TGCGCCAGCAGCTTGGGACAGGGGGCGCAGTATTTT
-	TRBV30	-	TRBJ1-1	CAGSLTATNTEAFF	TGTGCCGGCTCCTTGACAGCGACGAACACTGAAGCTTTCTTT
-	TRBV19	-	TRBJ2-5	CASSPYVLQETQYF	TGTGCCAGTAGCCCCTACGTCCTCCAAGAGACCCAGTACTTC
-	TRBV29-1	TRBD1	TRBJ1-2	CSVRTGVGYTF	TGCAGCGTTAGGACAGGGGTTGGCTACACCTTC
-	TRBV27	TRBD2	TRBJ2-1	CASSLSRAGGPGHEQFF	TGTGCCAGCAGTTTAAGTCGAGCGGGAGGGCCGGGGCATGAGCAGTTCTTC
-	TRBV4-2	-	TRBJ2-1	CASSQVELNEQFF	TGTGCCAGCAGCCAAGTGGAGTTGAATGAGCAGTTCTTC
-	TRBV19	-	TRBJ1-5	CASSILLISYQPQHF	TGTGCCAGTAGTATTTTACTTATTTCTTATCAGCCCCAGCATTTT
-	TRBV6-6	-	TRBJ2-7	CASRSPGEQYF	TGTGCCAGCCGATCCCCGGGGGAGCAGTACTTC
-	TRBV25-1	-	TRBJ2-7	CASIGLSYEQYF	TGTGCCAGCATTGGCCTGTCCTACGAGCAGTACTTC
-	TRBV6-5	-	TRBJ1-5	CASRGAGSSNQPQHF	TGTGCCAGCAGGGGAGCTGGGTCTAGCAATCAGCCCCAGCATTTT
-	TRBV19	-	TRBJ2-2	CASSITLEGTGELFF	TGTGCCAGTAGTATAACCTTGGAGGGCACCGGGGAGCTGTTTTTT
once	TRBV9	-	TRBJ2-1	CASSPRASGGDYNEQFF	TGTGCCAGCAGCCCTCGGGCGAGCGGAGGGGACTACAATGAGCAGTTCTTC
-	TRBV4-1	TRBD2	TRBJ2-2	CASRGIAGIGTGELFF	TGCGCCAGCAGAGGAATAGCGGGTATCGGCACCGGGGAGCTGTTTTTT
once	TRBV18	-	TRBJ2-3	CASSPPTRTDTQYF	TGTGCCAGCTCACCACCGACTCGCACAGATACGCAGTATTTT
-	TRBV2	-	TRBJ1-1	CASSRTGSNTEAFF	TGTGCCAGCAGCCGCACAGGGTCGAACACTGAAGCTTTCTTT
few	TRBV5-1	-	TRBJ1-1	CASSPQGADEAFF	TGCGCCAGCAGCCCACAAGGGGCAGATGAAGCTTTCTTT
-	TRBV5-1	-	TRBJ1-4	CASSLLYGNEKLFF	TGCGCCAGCAGCTTGTTGTACGGTAATGAAAAACTGTTTTTT
-	TRBV2	TRBD1	TRBJ2-7	CASSVGQVYEQYF	TGTGCCAGCAGTGTGGGACAGGTCTACGAGCAGTACTTC
-	TRBV7-9	-	TRBJ2-5	CASSFFTEIQETQYF	TGTGCCAGCAGCTTTTTCACAGAGATCCAAGAGACCCAGTACTTC
-	TRBV9	TRBD1	TRBJ2-7	CASSYTGTGDYEQYF	TGTGCCAGCAGTTATACCGGGACAGGGGACTACGAGCAGTACTTC
-	TRBV30	-	TRBJ1-1	CAWRHNTEAFF	TGTGCCTGGAGACATAACACTGAAGCTTTCTTT
-	TRBV6-5	TRBD1	TRBJ1-2	CATSAHRGANYGYTF	TGTGCCACCAGCGCTCACAGGGGTGCCAACTATGGCTACACCTTC
-	TRBV7-9	TRBD1	TRBJ1-1	CSSSSPLTGFDTEAFF	TGTTCCAGCAGCTCACCTTTGACAGGGTTTGACACTGAAGCTTTCTTT
-	TRBV28	-	TRBJ2-5	CASGSGETQYF	TGTGCCAGCGGATCGGGGGAGACCCAGTACTTC
few	TRBV18	-	TRBJ1-6	CASSLPNSGNSPLHF	TGTGCCAGCTCACTCCCGAACAGCGGGAATTCACCCCTCCACTTT
-	TRBV4-1	-	TRBJ1-6	CASSQETLGSPLHF	TGCGCCAGCAGCCAAGAGACTCTCGGCTCACCCCTCCACTTT
-	TRBV5-4	TRBD2	TRBJ2-3	CASSPSLQRGGTDTQYF	TGTGCCAGCAGCCCATCTCTCCAGCGGGGGGGCACAGATACGCAGTATTTT
-	TRBV6-6	-	TRBJ2-7	CASSKMTGYYEQYF	TGTGCCAGCAGCAAAATGACGGGATATTACGAGCAGTACTTC
once	TRBV29-1	-	TRBJ2-1	CSVAGVSYNEQFF	TGCAGCGTCGCAGGGGTTTCCTACAATGAGCAGTTCTTC
-	TRBV5-1	TRBD1	TRBJ1-3	CASSLAARGQGLRNTIYF	TGCGCCAGCAGCTTGGCTGCTAGGGGACAGGGTCTTAGAAACACCATATATTTT
-	TRBV28	-	TRBJ1-5	CASSLSPAGKRPQHF	TGTGCCAGCAGTTTATCGCCGGCAGGCAAACGGCCCCAGCATTTT
-	TRBV30	-	TRBJ1-5	CAWSPVQGNQPQHF	TGTGCCTGGAGTCCGGTACAGGGAAATCAGCCCCAGCATTTT
-	TRBV15	-	TRBJ1-2	CATSRGERNYGYTF	TGTGCCACCAGCAGAGGTGAGAGAAACTATGGCTACACCTTC
-	TRBV4-2	TRBD1	TRBJ1-1	CASSQDRVPTEAFF	TGTGCCAGCAGCCAGGACAGGGTCCCCACTGAAGCTTTCTTT
-	TRBV19	-	TRBJ1-2	CASSISDSNYGYTF	TGTGCCAGTAGTATATCCGACAGTAACTATGGCTACACCTTC
-	TRBV10-1	TRBD2	TRBJ2-1	CASSERGGGANEQFF	TGCGCCAGCAGTGAGCGAGGCGGGGGGGCCAATGAGCAGTTCTTC
-	TRBV18	-	TRBJ1-2	CASSPTANYGYTF	TGTGCCAGCTCACCTACAGCTAACTATGGCTACACCTTC
few	TRBV19	-	TRBJ1-5	CASRLGLRGNQHF	TGTGCCAGTAGGCTAGGTCTGCGCGGGAACCAGCATTTT